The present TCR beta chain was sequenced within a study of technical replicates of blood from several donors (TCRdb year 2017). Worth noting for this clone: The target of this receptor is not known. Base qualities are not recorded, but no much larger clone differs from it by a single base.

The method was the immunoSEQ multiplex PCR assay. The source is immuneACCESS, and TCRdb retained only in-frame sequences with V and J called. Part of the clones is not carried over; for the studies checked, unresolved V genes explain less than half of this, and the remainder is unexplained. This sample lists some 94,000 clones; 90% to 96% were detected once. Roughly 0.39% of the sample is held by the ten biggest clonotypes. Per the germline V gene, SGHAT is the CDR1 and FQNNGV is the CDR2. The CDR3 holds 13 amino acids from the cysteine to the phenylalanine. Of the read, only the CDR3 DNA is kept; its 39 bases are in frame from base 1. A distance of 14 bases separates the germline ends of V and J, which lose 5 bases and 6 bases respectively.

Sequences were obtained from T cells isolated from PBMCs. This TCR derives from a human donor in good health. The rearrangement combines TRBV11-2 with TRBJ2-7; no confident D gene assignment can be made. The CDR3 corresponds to CASSPTDRGEQYF. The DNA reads TGTGCCAGCAGCCCCACGGATCGAGGCGAGCAGTACTTC.